The sequence of this T cell receptor (beta chain) was determined in a study of human T cells and chemical hapten exposure. Germline V gene data show CDR1 as SGHTA and CDR2 as FQGNSA. V was clipped by 5 bases and J by 0 bases; unmatched bases: 10. There are 19 residues in the CDR3. Individual cDNA molecules received unique molecular identifiers in the library. MiXCR was run by TCRdb on the RACE reads, yielding one entry per CDR3 protein. The data show a few hundred thousand distinct CDR3 sequences, around 7% seen once. In its sample, this clonotype was seen many times. Its target is not known. Indicated time point: pre-sensitization, week 0. Stated treatment: therapeutic diphenylcyclopropenone sensitization with weekly scalp DPC. Broader study findings: Positive correlation was observed between PT1 expanded TCR counts and patch test score. It was expanded TCRs that formed significantly more large CDR3 similarity clusters than controls did.

This sequence originates from a man younger than 30 with alopecia areata. Some clones in this sample may be carry-over from other donors' samples. The sequencing here drew on whole blood, taken in connection with sensitization to the hapten diphenylcyclopropenone (DPC). The chain couples TRBV7-2 to TRBJ2-1, with TRBD2 identical over 13 bases. The CDR3 region has the DNA TGTGCCAGCAGCCTAGGGAGACTAGCGGGAGGAAGCTCCTACAATGAGCAGTTCTTC. Translated: CASSLGRLAGGSSYNEQFF.